This T cell receptor (beta chain) was identified in a study of CD8 T cells in ankylosing spondylitis. Germline CDR1 SQVTM, CDR2 ANQGSEA. Trimming cost V 6 bases and J 4 bases, with 15 bases left between them. The CDR3 sequence is 13 residues long. One entry per CDR3 protein, called by TCRdb with MiXCR from the 5' RACE reads. The table includes some 840,000 distinct CDR3 sequences, approximately 12% detected once. For this clonotype: Antigen unknown.

The study, taken as a whole, reports: Matched ankylosing spondylitis synovial fluid reportedly contained a significantly enriched population of disease-linked clones. A motif of several highly homologous TCR beta variants was seen as apparently characteristic of ankylosing spondylitis blood.

Material: blood, either unsorted or a sorted T cell fraction (not recorded which). The receptor was derived from a male donor with ankylosing spondylitis. The chain links TRBV29-1 to TRBJ1-2; D might be TRBD1 (5 bases). This CDR3 reads CSVNQGTGYGYTF. The CDR3 nucleotides read TGCAGCGTCAACCAGGGAACTGGCTATGGCTACACCTTC.